Each of the 14 T cell receptor beta chains below was sequenced from the same sample in a study of blood T cells in healthy people across ages. The use of a sample-barcoded 5' primer and a J-beta primer mix characterized a second PCR of about 6 to 11 cycles. TCRdb re-analysed the 5' RACE reads in MiXCR, keeping a single row per CDR3 protein. The table has 270,000 or so distinct CDR3 sequences, roughly 26% seen once. Input material: blood. The source is a woman between 65 and 79 years old in good health.

The chain employs TRBV4-3 and TRBJ1-1; tentative D call: TRBD1 (6 bases). The CDR3 consists of 15 residues. The V gene's germline CDR1 is LGHNA and CDR2 YSLEER. Trimming removed 0 bases from V and 10 bases from J, with 18 bases in between. The CDR3 is CASSQESGTQARAFF. The CDR3 DNA reads TGCGCCAGCAGCCAAGAATCCGGGACACAGGCCCGAGCTTTCTTT.

This clonotype was picked up a small number of times. The chain couples TRBV7-3 to TRBJ2-5; 9 bases line up with TRBD2. The assigned J gene may be wrong: the sequence end matches TRBJ2-1 better. CDR3 length: 15 amino acids. Germline CDR1 SGHTA, CDR2 FQGTGA. In DNA form, the CDR3 reads TGTGCCAGCAGCTTAACTCTAGCGGGGACCAATGAGCAGTTCTTC. Translated, it gives CASSLTLAGTNEQFF.

The V call is TRBV7-9, the J call TRBJ2-7; 9 positions agree with TRBD1. There are 15 residues in the CDR3. After removal of 8 bases from V and 3 bases from J, the junction contained 11 bases not matched to a gene. Germline V lookup: CDR1 SEHNR, CDR2 FQNEAQ (reference sequence). CDR3 residues: CASSDPGTGIYEQYF. Written as DNA, the CDR3 is TGTGCCAGCTCCGATCCGGGGACAGGGATCTACGAGCAGTACTTC.

The chain couples TRBV20-1 to TRBJ1-1; 7 nucleotides match TRBD1. With 4 bases clipped from V and 5 bases from J, the junction kept 7 bases outside the gene matches. Germline-derived CDR1 and CDR2 are DFQATT and SNEGSKA (reference sequence). There are 13 residues in the CDR3. CDR3: CSANRGLGTEAFF. The CDR3 region has the DNA TGCAGTGCTAATAGGGGGCTAGGGACTGAAGCTTTCTTT.

The CDR3 region has the DNA TGCAGTGCTAGAGGGGCTAGCGGGAGGTCTTCCTACGAGCAGTACTTC. Protein product: CSARGASGRSSYEQYF. The genes are TRBV20-1 and TRBJ2-7; 11 nucleotides align to TRBD2. V shed 1 base, J shed 1 base, and the junction held 6 bases outside the gene matches. The CDR3 is 16 amino acids. In germline, CDR1 is DFQATT, CDR2 SNEGSKA (reference sequence).

This clonotype has just a few counts. This sequence joins TRBV28 and TRBJ2-5, with no clear D. The J call may be mistaken, given a closer DNA end match to TRBJ2-7. CDR3 length: 12 amino acids. CDR1 and CDR2 from the germline V gene are MDHEN and SYDVKM. The CDR3 nucleotides read TGTGCCAGCAGGGGGATTTCCTACGAGCAGTACTTC. Protein: CASRGISYEQYF.

In its sample, this clonotype was seen a few times. The chain has TRBV6-5 and TRBJ1-1; D unresolved. The V end was cut by 2 bases, the J end by 3 bases, with 7 bases between. Germline CDR1 is MNHEY and CDR2 is SVGAGI. CDR3 length: 13 residues. In DNA form, the CDR3 reads TGTGCCAGCAGTTACAGATCCTACACTGAAGCTTTCTTT. Protein: CASSYRSYTEAFF.

This clonotype occurred once. The chain joins TRBV20-1 to TRBJ2-7, with 7 bases aligning to TRBD1. The CDR3 runs 13 residues. CDR1 is DFQATT and CDR2 is SNEGSKA in the germline V gene (reference sequence). Losses at the gene ends were 6 bases for V and 3 bases for J; bases not matched to a gene: 8. CDR3 region: CSAPGQENYEQYF. In nucleotides, the CDR3 is TGCAGTGCCCCAGGACAGGAGAACTACGAGCAGTACTTC.

This clonotype was seen only a few times. This chain joins TRBV7-2 and TRBJ2-5; TRBD2 matches 12 bases. This CDR3 spans 16 amino acids. The germline V gene encodes CDR1 SGHTA and CDR2 FQGNSA. V was pared by 5 bases and J by 2 bases, with 6 bases of the junction left unmatched. The CDR3 loop reads CASSQGLAGKQETQYF. CDR3 nucleotides: TGTGCCAGCAGCCAAGGACTAGCGGGGAAACAAGAGACCCAGTACTTC.

The sample holds a few counts of this clonotype. DNA for the CDR3: TGCGCCAGCAGCCAAGATTCAAGCGGGAGGGTGTCAGATACGCAGTATTTT. This gives the protein CASSQDSSGRVSDTQYF. The gene calls are TRBV4-3 and TRBJ2-3; TRBD2 matches at 10 bases. This CDR3 is 17 amino acids long. The V and J ends lost 0 bases and 4 bases, in that order; junction bases with no gene match: 7. The germline gives CDR1 LGHNA, CDR2 YSLEER.

This chain links TRBV29-1 with TRBJ2-6, with unresolved D. Germline CDR1 and CDR2: SQVTM and ANQGSEA. The ends were cut back, 1 base at V and 2 bases at J, with 3 bases in the middle. The CDR3 is 13 residues long. The CDR3 protein is CSVEGTGANVLTF. The CDR3 nucleotides read TGCAGCGTTGAAGGGACTGGGGCCAACGTCCTGACTTTC.

In regard to this clonotype: At one boundary the junction diverges from the germline segment, which might be a read error. The V gene is TRBV20-1, the J gene TRBJ1-1; the D is unclear. CDR3 length: 13 amino acids. CDR1 is DFQATT and CDR2 is SNEGSKA in the germline V gene (reference sequence). CDR3 sequence (DNA): TGTAGTGCTAGAGTATACGTGAACACTGAAGCTTTCTTT. Translation gives CSARVYVNTEAFF.

A few counts support this clonotype. The genes are TRBV6-6 and TRBJ1-2; 8 bases map to TRBD1. Germline trimming cut 8 bases from V and 2 bases from J; bases unmatched to any gene: 1. Germline lookup yields CDR1 MNHNY and CDR2 SVGAGI (reference sequence). This CDR3 has 12 residues. The CDR3 sequence: CASGDRNYGYTF. In DNA, the CDR3 is TGTGCCAGCGGGGACAGGAACTATGGCTACACCTTC.

This clonotype was detected only a few times. V usage is TRBV9 and J usage is TRBJ1-3; D unresolved. CDR1 SGDLS and CDR2 YYNGEE come from the germline V gene. This CDR3 is built from 16 residues. Deletions cut 0 bases from V and 0 bases from J, with 10 bases between. DNA of the CDR3: TGTGCCAGCAGCGTAGAGCGAGGCCTCTCTGGAAACACCATATATTTT. Protein sequence: CASSVERGLSGNTIYF. Full variable domain (rest looked up from reference TRBV9 and TRBJ1-3): DSGVTQTPKHLITATGQRVTLRCSPRSGDLSVYWYQQSLDQGLQFLIQYYNGEERAKGNILERFSAQQFPDLHSELNLSSLELGDSALYFCASSVERGLSGNTIYFGEGSWLTVV.